The entry that follows covers one T cell receptor (beta chain) sequence. This entry is derived from a study of blood T cell repertoires in COVID-19. Overall study: Acute-phase and convalescent COVID-19 samples originated in the United States, Italy and Spain.

The assay was immunoSEQ multiplex PCR, and TCRdb's table has in-frame clones only and misses some. The sample contains about 210,000 clones, about four fifths of which appear only once. Across 20 to 25 US areas, participants ranged in age from about 18 to 90 years. Participants were placed into cohorts based on the clinical history they reported. The receptor comes from a woman between 50 and 59 years old with acute COVID-19. Sequencing was carried out using PBMCs or T cells enriched from blood (not recorded which).

The CDR3 loop is CASSLGGQQETQYF. CDR3 nucleotides: TGCGCCAGCAGCTTGGGGGGACAGCAAGAGACCCAGTACTTC. The V gene is TRBV5-1, the J gene TRBJ2-5, with TRBD1 identical over 7 bases. The CDR3 extends over 14 amino acids. With 0 bases clipped from V and 2 bases from J, the junction kept 1 base outside the gene matches. In germline, CDR1 is SGHRS, CDR2 YFSETQ.